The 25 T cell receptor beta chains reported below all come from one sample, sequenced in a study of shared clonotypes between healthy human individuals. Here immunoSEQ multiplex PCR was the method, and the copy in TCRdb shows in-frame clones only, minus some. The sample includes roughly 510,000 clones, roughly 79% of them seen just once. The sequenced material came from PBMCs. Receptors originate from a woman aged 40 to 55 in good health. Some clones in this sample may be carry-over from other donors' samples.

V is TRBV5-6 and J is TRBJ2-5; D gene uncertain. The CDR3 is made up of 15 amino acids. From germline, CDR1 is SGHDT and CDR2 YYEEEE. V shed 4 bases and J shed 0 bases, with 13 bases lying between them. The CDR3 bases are TGTGCCAGCAGCCGCCCTCAAGCGAACCAAGAGACCCAGTACTTC. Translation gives CASSRPQANQETQYF.

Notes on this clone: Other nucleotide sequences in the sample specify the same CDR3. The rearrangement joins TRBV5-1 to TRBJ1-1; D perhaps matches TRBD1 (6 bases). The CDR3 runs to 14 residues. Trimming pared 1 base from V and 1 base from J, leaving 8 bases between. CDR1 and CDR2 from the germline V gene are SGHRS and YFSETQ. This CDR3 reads CASSLTGPNTEAFF. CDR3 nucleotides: TGCGCCAGCAGCTTGACAGGGCCGAACACTGAAGCTTTCTTT.

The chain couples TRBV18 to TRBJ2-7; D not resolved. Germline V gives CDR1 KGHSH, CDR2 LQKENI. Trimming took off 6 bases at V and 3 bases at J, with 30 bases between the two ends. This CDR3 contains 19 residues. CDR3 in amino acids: CASSDILPAGVGSYYEQYF. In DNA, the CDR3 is TGTGCCAGCTCTGATATTTTACCCGCCGGTGTAGGGTCCTACTACGAGCAGTACTTC.

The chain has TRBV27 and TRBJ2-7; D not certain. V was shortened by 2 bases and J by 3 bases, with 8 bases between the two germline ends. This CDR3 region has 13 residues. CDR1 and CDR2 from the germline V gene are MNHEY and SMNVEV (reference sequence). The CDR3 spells CASSLRAYYEQYF. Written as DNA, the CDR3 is TGTGCCAGCAGTTTAAGGGCCTACTACGAGCAGTACTTC.

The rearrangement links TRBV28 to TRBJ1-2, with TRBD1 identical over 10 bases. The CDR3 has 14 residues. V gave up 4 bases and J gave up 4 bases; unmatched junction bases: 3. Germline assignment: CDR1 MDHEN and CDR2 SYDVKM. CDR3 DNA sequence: TGTGCCAGCAGTTCCGGGACAGGGGCCTATGGCTACACCTTC. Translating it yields CASSSGTGAYGYTF.

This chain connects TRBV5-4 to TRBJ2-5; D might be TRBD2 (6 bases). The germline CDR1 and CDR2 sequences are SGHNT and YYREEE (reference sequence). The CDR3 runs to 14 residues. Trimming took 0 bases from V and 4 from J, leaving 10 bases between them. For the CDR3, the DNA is TGTGCCAGCAGCTTGGACTTGCGGGGAGAGACCCAGTACTTC. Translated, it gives CASSLDLRGETQYF.

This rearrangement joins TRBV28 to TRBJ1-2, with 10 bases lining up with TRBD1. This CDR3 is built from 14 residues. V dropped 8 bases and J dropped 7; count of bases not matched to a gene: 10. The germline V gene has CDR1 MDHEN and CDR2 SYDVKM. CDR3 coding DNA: TGTGCCAGCCGGGAGGGGACAGGGGAGGTTGGCTACACCTTC. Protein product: CASREGTGEVGYTF.

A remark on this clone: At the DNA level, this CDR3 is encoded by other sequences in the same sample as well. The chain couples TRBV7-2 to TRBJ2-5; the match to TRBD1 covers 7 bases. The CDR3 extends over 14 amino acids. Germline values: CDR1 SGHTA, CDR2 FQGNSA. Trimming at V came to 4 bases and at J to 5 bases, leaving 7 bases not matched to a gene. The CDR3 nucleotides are TGTGCCAGCAGCTCCCGACAGGGTTCGGAGACCCAGTACTTC. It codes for CASSSRQGSETQYF.

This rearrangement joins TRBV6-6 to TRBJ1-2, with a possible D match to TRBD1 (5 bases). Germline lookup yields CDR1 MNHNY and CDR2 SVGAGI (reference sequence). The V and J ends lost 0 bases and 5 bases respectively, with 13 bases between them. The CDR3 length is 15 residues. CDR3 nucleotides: TGTGCCAGCAGTTACTCGATTGGGGGTGGATATGGCTACACCTTC. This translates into CASSYSIGGGYGYTF.

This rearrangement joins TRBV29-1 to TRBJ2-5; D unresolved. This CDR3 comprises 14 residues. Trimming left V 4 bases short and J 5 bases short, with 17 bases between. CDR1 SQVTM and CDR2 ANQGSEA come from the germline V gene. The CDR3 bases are TGCAGCGTTGGGAGTGGGTGGGATCGGGAGACCCAGTACTTC. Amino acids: CSVGSGWDRETQYF.

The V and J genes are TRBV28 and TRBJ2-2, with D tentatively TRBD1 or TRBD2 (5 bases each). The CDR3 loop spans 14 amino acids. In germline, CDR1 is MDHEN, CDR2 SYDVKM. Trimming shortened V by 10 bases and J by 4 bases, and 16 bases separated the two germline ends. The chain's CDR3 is CAIPSPGGTGELFF. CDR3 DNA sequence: TGTGCCATCCCTTCCCCTGGGGGCACCGGGGAGCTGTTTTTT.

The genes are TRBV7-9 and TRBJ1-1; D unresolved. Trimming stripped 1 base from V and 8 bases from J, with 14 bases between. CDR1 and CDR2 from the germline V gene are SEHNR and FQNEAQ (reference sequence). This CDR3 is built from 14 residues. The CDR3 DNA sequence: TGTGCCAGCAGCTTAGGGGCAGGACGAGACGAAGCTTTCTTT. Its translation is CASSLGAGRDEAFF.

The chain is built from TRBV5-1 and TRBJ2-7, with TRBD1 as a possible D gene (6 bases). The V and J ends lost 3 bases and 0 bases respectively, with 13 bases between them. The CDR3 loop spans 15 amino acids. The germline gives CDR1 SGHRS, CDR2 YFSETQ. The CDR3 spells CASSSGHLSSYEQYF. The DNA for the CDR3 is TGCGCCAGCAGCTCGGGACACCTTAGCTCCTACGAGCAGTACTTC.

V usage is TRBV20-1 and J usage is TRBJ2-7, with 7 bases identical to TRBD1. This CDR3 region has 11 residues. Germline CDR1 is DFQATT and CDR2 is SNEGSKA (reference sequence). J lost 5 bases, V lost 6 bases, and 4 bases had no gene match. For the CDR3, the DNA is TGCAGTGCGGACAGGCTCCACGAGCAGTACTTC. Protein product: CSADRLHEQYF.

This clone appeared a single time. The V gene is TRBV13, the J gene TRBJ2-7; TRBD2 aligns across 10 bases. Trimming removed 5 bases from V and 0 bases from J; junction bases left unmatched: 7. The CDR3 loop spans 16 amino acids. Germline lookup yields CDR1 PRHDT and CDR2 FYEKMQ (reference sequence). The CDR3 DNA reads TGTGCCAGCAGCCTTCGAAGACTAGCGGGCTCCTACGAGCAGTACTTC. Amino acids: CASSLRRLAGSYEQYF.

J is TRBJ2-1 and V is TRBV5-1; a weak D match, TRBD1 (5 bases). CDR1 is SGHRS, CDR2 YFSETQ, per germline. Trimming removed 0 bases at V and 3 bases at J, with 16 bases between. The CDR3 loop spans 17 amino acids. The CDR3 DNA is TGCGCCAGCAGCTTGGGTCCAGGCGTGGGGCTCTACAATGAGCAGTTCTTC. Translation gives CASSLGPGVGLYNEQFF. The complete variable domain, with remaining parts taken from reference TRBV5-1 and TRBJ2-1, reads KAGVTQTPRYLIKTRGQQVTLSCSPISGHRSVSWYQQTPGQGLQFLFEYFSETQRNKGNFPGRFSGRQFSNSRSEMNVSTLELGDSALYLCASSLGPGVGLYNEQFFGPGTRLTVL.

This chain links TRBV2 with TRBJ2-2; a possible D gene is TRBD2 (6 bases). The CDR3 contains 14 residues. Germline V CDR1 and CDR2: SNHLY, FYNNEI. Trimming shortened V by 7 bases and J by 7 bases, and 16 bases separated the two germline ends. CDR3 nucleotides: TGTGCCAGCAAAGCGGACTACGTAATCGGGGAGCTGTTTTTT. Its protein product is CASKADYVIGELFF.

The CDR3 loop reads CASLQRGDNEQFF. CDR3 DNA: TGTGCCAGCTTGCAGCGGGGGGACAATGAGCAGTTCTTC. The rearrangement links TRBV9 to TRBJ2-1; 9 bases line up with TRBD2. Trimming removed 7 bases from V and 5 bases from J; junction bases left unmatched: 4. The germline V gene has CDR1 SGDLS and CDR2 YYNGEE. This CDR3 contains 13 residues.

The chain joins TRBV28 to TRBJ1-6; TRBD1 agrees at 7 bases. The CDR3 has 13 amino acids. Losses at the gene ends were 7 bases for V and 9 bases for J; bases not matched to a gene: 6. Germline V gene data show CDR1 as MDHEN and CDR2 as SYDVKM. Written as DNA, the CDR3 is TGTGCCAGCAATCCCAGGGGGTCTTCACCCCTCCACTTT. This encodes CASNPRGSSPLHF.

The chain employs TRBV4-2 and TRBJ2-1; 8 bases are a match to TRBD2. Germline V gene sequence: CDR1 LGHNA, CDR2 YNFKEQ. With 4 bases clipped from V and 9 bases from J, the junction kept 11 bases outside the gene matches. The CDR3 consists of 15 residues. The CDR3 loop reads CASSPPGLVMREQFF. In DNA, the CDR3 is TGTGCCAGCAGCCCACCGGGACTAGTTATGCGTGAGCAGTTCTTC.

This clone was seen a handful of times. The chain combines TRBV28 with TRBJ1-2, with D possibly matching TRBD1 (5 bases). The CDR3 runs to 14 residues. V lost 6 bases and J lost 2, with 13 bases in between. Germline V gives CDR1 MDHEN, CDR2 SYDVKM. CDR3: CASRWGVVNYGYTF. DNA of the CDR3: TGTGCCAGCAGATGGGGGGTTGTCAACTATGGCTACACCTTC.

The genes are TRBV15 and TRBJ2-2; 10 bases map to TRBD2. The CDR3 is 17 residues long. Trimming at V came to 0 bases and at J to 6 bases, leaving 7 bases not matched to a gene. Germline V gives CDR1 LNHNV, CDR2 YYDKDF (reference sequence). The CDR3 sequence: CATSRDYGLAASGELFF. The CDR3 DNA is TGTGCCACCAGCAGAGATTACGGACTAGCGGCCTCCGGGGAGCTGTTTTTT.

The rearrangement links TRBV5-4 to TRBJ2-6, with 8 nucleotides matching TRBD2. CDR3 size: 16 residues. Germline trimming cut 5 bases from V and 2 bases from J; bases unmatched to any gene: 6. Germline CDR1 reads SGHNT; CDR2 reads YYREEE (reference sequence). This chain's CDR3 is CASRPAGGPGANVLTF. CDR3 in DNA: TGTGCCAGCAGACCTGCGGGGGGCCCTGGGGCCAACGTCCTGACTTTC.

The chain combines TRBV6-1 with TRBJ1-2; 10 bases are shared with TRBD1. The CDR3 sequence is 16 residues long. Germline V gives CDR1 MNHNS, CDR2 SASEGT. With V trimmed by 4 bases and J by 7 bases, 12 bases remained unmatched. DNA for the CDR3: TGTGCCAGCAGTGGACCGGGACAGGGGCGGTCGAGTGGCTACACCTTC. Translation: CASSGPGQGRSSGYTF.

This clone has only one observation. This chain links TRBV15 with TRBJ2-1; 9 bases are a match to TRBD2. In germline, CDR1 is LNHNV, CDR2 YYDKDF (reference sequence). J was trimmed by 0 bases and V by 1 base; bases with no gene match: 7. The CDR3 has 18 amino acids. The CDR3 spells CATSRGGASGASYNEQFF. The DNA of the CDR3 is TGTGCCACCAGCAGAGGTGGGGCTAGCGGGGCCTCCTACAATGAGCAGTTCTTC.